The source of this T cell receptor beta chain is a study of shared clonotypes between healthy human individuals (dated by TCRdb to 2020 to 2022). Context from the whole study: The cohort included a few men and a couple of women between 18 and 49 years of age. Each donor's leukapheresis produced roughly between roughly 0.85 and 10 billion PBMCs. To estimate repertoire size and how much clonotypes are shared between individuals, the study performed deep sequencing of blood TCR repertoires from 4 to 6 healthy adults. For each donor, three plates each were used for CD4 naive and CD4 memory, two plates were used for CD8 naive, and one plate was used for CD8 memory. To increase sequencing depth and limit assay-specific biases, different laboratories used diverse techniques to prepare libraries and sequence TCR repertoires. The research as a whole found: Because the study included only a small number of donors, the genetic and exposure-history diversity represented was limited. Pairwise subsampling indicated that sequencing depth was expected to affect the degree of clonotype sharing among donors. Roughly 5.2% of naive CD4, roughly 3.5% of naive CD8, about 2.1% of memory CD4, and less than 0.45% of memory CD8 clonotypes were shared across several donors. Compared with non-shared clonotypes, clonotypes shared by all four sorted-subset donors had higher generation probabilities. Incomplete sequencing was indicated by rarefaction of sorted-subset datasets, despite the large sequencing depth. Estimated clonotype richness was generally larger for naive than for memory subsets. Only blood was sampled, and tissue TCR repertoires likely differ from those in blood.

Using the deep immunoSEQ assay, TCR CDR3 regions were amplified from genomic DNA by multiplex PCR. Extracted genomic DNA from each cell subset was spread evenly across all wells of several immunoSEQ 96-well plates, with each plate serving as a replicate. Each replicate PCR for sorted subsets received roughly 0.2 ug genomic DNA, equal to around 32,000 T cell genomes. Purified libraries were measured with a Qubit 3.0 fluorometer, size-checked on a Bioanalyzer 2100, and measured again with the KAPA Library Quantification kit. Each immunoSEQ 96-well plate was sequenced on its own single-read 150-cycle Illumina NextSeq 550 flow cell. On the authors' methods: The immunoSEQ output contained only junctional sequences without quality scores, so filtering could not match that applied to full-length reads. Sequences were annotated with PyIR, a Python wrapper for IgBLAST v1.9, using IMGT germline references to assign V/J genes and CDR3. Any read was removed if the V/J assignment was weak (E-value above 1e-6), the CDR3 was missing, or the read contained stop codons, out-of-frame junctions, or ambiguous translated residues. V3J clonotypes were defined as sequences sharing the same inferred V gene, J gene, and CDR3 amino acid sequence. To compute the percentage overlap between repertoires, the number of shared unique clonotypes was divided by the size of the smaller repertoire. Repertoire richness was assessed with RTK rarefaction, the Chao1 estimator, and Recon v2.1 estimates of unobserved clonotypes. Generation probabilities for all TCRbeta clonotypes obtained by the gDNA method from a handful of donors were computed using OLGA. Entries here come from immuneACCESS through TCRdb and include only in-frame sequences with V and J called. Some clones fail to appear in such tables; in the studies checked, an unresolved V gene covers under half of the shortfall, and the cause of the remainder is unknown. That table supplies the V and J calls and clone size; D and trimming were determined from the DNA. In this sample the table shows 900,000 to 1,200,000 clones, approximately 80% of which occur a single time. Roughly 0.62% of the sample rests with the top ten.

The CDR3 goes from the cysteine to the phenylalanine over 11 residues. This entry keeps only the CDR3 DNA: 33 bases, framed from base 1. From a lookup of the germline V gene, CDR1 and CDR2 are SGHDN and FVKESK. Between the V and J ends, shortened by 2 bases and 9 bases respectively, the junction contains 5 bases. Donors were healthy HIV-negative adults with no recently reported acute infections or vaccinations. Every donor was a Caucasian adult residing in Nashville, Tennessee, USA. CD4+ T cells were enriched by magnetic negative selection; naive cells were then positively selected on CD45RA, and the negative fraction formed the memory subset. After blood collection by leukapheresis, PBMCs were isolated using Ficoll-Histopaque density gradient centrifugation and then cryopreserved in the vapor phase of liquid nitrogen. Analytical flow cytometry was used to check the purity and quantity of every magnetically sorted T cell population. From each sorted fraction, genomic DNA was isolated and quantified by UV absorbance on a Nanodrop 2000c.

Notes on this clone: Which antigen it targets is not known. Base-call qualities are not available, and no considerably larger clone is one nucleotide away.

The sequenced material came from memory CD4+ T cells from PBMCs. The cell subset or site label on this specimen signifies: CD45RA-negative fraction. The TCR originated in a man younger than 30 in good health. Some clones in this sample may be carry-over from other donors' samples. This chain is built from TRBV14 and TRBJ2-1, with the D gene too uncertain to name. The DNA sequence reads TGTGCCAGCAGCCAACATATTGAGCAGTTCTTC. Protein translation: CASSQHIEQFF.